This T cell receptor beta chain derives from a study of OX40 agonist ivuxolimab in advanced cancers. Using immunoSEQ multiplex PCR, the repertoire was profiled, and TCRdb retains in-frame clones only, with some absent. The sample shows tens of thousands of clones, nearly 85% of them seen only once. Germline V gene data show CDR1 as MNHNY and CDR2 as SVGAGI (reference sequence). V dropped 5 bases and J dropped 5 bases, with 13 bases sitting between them. This CDR3 is 14 amino acids long. This clonotype originated in an adult with an advanced solid tumor such as melanoma, head and neck, liver or kidney cancer. This material consisted of CD4+ or CD8+ T cells sorted from blood, taken in a trial of the OX40 agonist ivuxolimab. The chain carries TRBV6-6 and TRBJ1-5; D possibly corresponds to TRBD1 (5 bases). This CDR3 reads CASSRPDSYQPQHF. In DNA, the CDR3 is TGTGCCAGCAGTCGCCCAGACAGTTATCAGCCCCAGCATTTT.